A selection of T cell receptor beta chains follows, all from one sample in a study of CD8+ T cells in alopecia areata. Assay used: immunoSEQ multiplex PCR; TCRdb lists only in-frame clones, some missing. This table has some 200,000 clones, roughly 50% appearing once. The specimen was CD8+ T cells sorted from blood, collected at week 24, from a patient treated with tofacitinib. The receptors were gathered from a human donor with alopecia areata. The CDR3 runs from the conserved cysteine through the conserved F or W. D genes are given only for firm matches. The size field is filled for only some rows; it gives once, few, many or a size class.

few	TRBJ1-2	TRBV13	TRBD1	CASSLVGDRARPGYTF	TGTGCCAGCAGCTTAGTAGGCGACAGGGCAAGACCTGGCTACACCTTC
.	TRBJ2-7	TRBV25-1	.	CASSEYGRTYEQYF	TGTGCCAGCAGTGAATACGGCAGGACCTACGAGCAGTACTTC
few	TRBJ2-3	TRBV6-5	.	CASSYGSSTDTQYF	TGTGCCAGCAGTTATGGCTCTAGCACAGATACGCAGTATTTT
.	TRBJ2-5	TRBV15	.	CATSLDRGAGETQYF	TGTGCCACCAGCCTTGATCGGGGGGCTGGGGAGACCCAGTACTTC
.	TRBJ2-3	TRBV13	.	CASSLAQKTDTQYF	TGTGCCAGCAGCTTAGCTCAGAAGACAGATACGCAGTATTTT
.	TRBJ1-1	TRBV30	.	CACWGGFEAFF	TGTGCCTGCTGGGGGGGATTTGAAGCTTTCTTT
.	TRBJ2-5	TRBV6-5	.	CASRRGRETQYF	TGTGCCAGCAGAAGGGGCCGGGAGACCCAGTACTTC
.	TRBJ1-6	TRBV19	.	CASNLGSGSPLHF	TGTGCCAGTAATTTGGGATCCGGGTCACCCCTCCACTTT
.	TRBJ2-3	TRBV7-9	.	CASSFPDGGDTQYF	TGTGCCAGCAGCTTCCCAGATGGGGGCGATACGCAGTATTTT
.	TRBJ2-7	TRBV27	.	CASSLRGGREQYF	TGTGCCAGCAGTTTGAGGGGGGGCCGGGAGCAGTACTTC
.	TRBJ2-3	TRBV5-1	TRBD1	CASRVGQTSTDTQYF	TGCGCCAGCAGGGTGGGACAGACTAGCACAGATACGCAGTATTTT
few	TRBJ1-2	TRBV29-1	TRBD1	CSVETSGQAYGYTF	TGCAGCGTTGAAACCTCGGGACAGGCCTATGGCTACACCTTC
.	TRBJ2-7	TRBV7-9	.	CASSLGEFYEQYF	TGTGCCAGCAGCTTGGGGGAGTTCTACGAGCAGTACTTC
few	TRBJ2-1	TRBV29-1	TRBD2	CSVTRDRNSGGFGYNEQFF	TGCAGCGTTACACGGGACAGGAATAGCGGGGGGTTCGGCTACAATGAGCAGTTCTTC
few	TRBJ2-2	TRBV9	.	CASSAASAGELFF	TGTGCCAGCAGCGCCGCGTCCGCCGGGGAGCTGTTTTTT
.	TRBJ1-1	TRBV11-2	.	CASSFGTEAFF	TGTGCCAGCAGCTTCGGCACTGAAGCTTTCTTT
.	TRBJ2-3	TRBV7-9	.	CASSPQDPPSTDTQYF	TGTGCCAGCAGCCCCCAGGACCCTCCTAGCACAGATACGCAGTATTTT
.	TRBJ2-1	TRBV13	.	CASSLWTTNEQFF	TGTGCCAGCAGCTTATGGACAACCAATGAGCAGTTCTTC
.	TRBJ2-5	TRBV2	.	CASRQGYETQYF	TGTGCCAGCAGACAGGGTTATGAGACCCAGTACTTC
once	TRBJ2-2	TRBV6-5	.	CASSYYLYSTGELFF	TGTGCCAGCAGTTACTACCTCTACTCCACCGGGGAGCTGTTTTTT
.	TRBJ1-2	TRBV29-1	.	CSVEVDYGYTF	TGCAGCGTTGAAGTGGACTATGGCTACACCTTC
.	TRBJ2-6	TRBV7-9	TRBD2	CASSLPTSVSSGANVLTF	TGTGCCAGCAGCTTACCCACTAGCGTGTCGAGTGGGGCCAACGTCCTGACTTTC
once	TRBJ2-5	TRBV10-3	TRBD1	CAISSGTGGGETQYF	TGTGCCATCAGCTCCGGGACAGGGGGCGGAGAGACCCAGTACTTC
.	TRBJ2-7	TRBV4-1	.	CASSQDLTGYSYEQYF	TGCGCCAGCAGCCAAGATCTAACGGGGTACTCCTACGAGCAGTACTTC
.	TRBJ1-1	TRBV30	.	CAWFAGGSAFF	TGTGCGTGGTTTGCTGGGGGTTCAGCTTTCTTT
.	TRBJ2-5	TRBV6-6	.	CASSYLGSNQETQYF	TGTGCCAGCAGTTACCTAGGATCTAACCAAGAGACCCAGTACTTC
.	TRBJ1-2	TRBV29-1	.	CSVDMDGTSGYGYTF	TGCAGCGTTGATATGGACGGAACATCGGGGTATGGCTACACCTTC
few	TRBJ2-7	TRBV29-1	.	CSVEQENPYEQYF	TGCAGCGTTGAACAGGAGAACCCCTACGAGCAGTACTTC
.	TRBJ2-3	TRBV7-9	TRBD2	CASSPSLSGGSSTDTQYF	TGTGCCAGCAGCCCCTCCCTGAGCGGGGGTTCCTCCACAGATACGCAGTATTTT
few	TRBJ2-1	TRBV5-1	.	CASSLIGQPSSYNEQFF	TGCGCCAGCAGCTTGATCGGACAGCCGAGCTCCTACAATGAGCAGTTCTTC
.	TRBJ2-2	TRBV28	TRBD2	CASSLAGVSGELFF	TGTGCCAGCAGTTTAGCGGGGGTATCGGGGGAGCTGTTTTTT
.	TRBJ2-3	TRBV5-6	TRBD2	CASRPGLAGRGTDTQYF	TGTGCCAGCAGACCTGGACTAGCGGGGCGAGGCACAGATACGCAGTATTTT
.	TRBJ1-1	TRBV11-2	TRBD1	CASSSEKGASFTEAFF	TGTGCCAGCAGCTCTGAAAAGGGGGCTAGTTTTACTGAAGCTTTCTTT
.	TRBJ2-3	TRBV25-1	.	CASSERSSTDTQYF	TGTGCCAGCAGTGAGAGATCTAGCACAGATACGCAGTATTTT
.	TRBJ1-2	TRBV29-1	TRBD1	CSVGAGGQGDGYTF	TGCAGCGTTGGTGCCGGGGGACAGGGTGATGGCTACACCTTC
.	TRBJ2-1	TRBV2	TRBD2	CASPLAGEGGNEQFF	TGTGCCAGCCCGCTAGCGGGGGAGGGTGGCAATGAGCAGTTCTTC
.	TRBJ1-1	TRBV18	.	CASSPQNTEAFF	TGTGCCAGCTCACCACAGAACACTGAAGCTTTCTTT
.	TRBJ1-2	TRBV12-5	.	CASGRLNGIYTF	TGTGCTAGTGGTCGTCTAAACGGGATCTACACCTTC
few	TRBJ2-7	TRBV29-1	.	CSVEGSIYEQYF	TGCAGCGTTGAAGGGTCGATCTACGAGCAGTACTTC
.	TRBJ2-5	TRBV30	TRBD1	CAWSTGAQYF	TGTGCCTGGAGCACAGGGGCCCAGTACTTC
.	TRBJ2-7	TRBV5-1	.	CASSGPPPRSYEQYF	TGCGCCAGCAGCGGACCTCCACCAAGGTCCTACGAGCAGTACTTC
.	TRBJ2-3	TRBV25-1	TRBD1	CASRRTGGFPDTQYF	TGTGCCAGCAGGCGGACAGGGGGCTTCCCAGATACGCAGTATTTT
.	TRBJ1-2	TRBV15	.	CATSRDRTDNGYTF	TGTGCCACCAGCAGAGATCGGACAGATAATGGCTACACCTTC
.	TRBJ2-5	TRBV5-1	.	CASSLGVTRGETQYF	TGCGCCAGCAGCTTGGGCGTGACCAGAGGAGAGACCCAGTACTTC
.	TRBJ2-7	TRBV5-1	TRBD1	CASSFRQGFYEQYF	TGCGCCAGCAGCTTCAGACAGGGGTTCTACGAGCAGTACTTC
.	TRBJ2-6	TRBV19	.	CASSAGGANVLTF	TGTGCCAGTAGTGCCGGCGGGGCCAACGTCCTGACTTTC
few	TRBJ2-6	TRBV29-1	.	CSVEAGANVLTF	TGCAGCGTTGAGGCTGGGGCCAACGTCCTGACTTTC
.	TRBJ1-6	TRBV4-2	.	CASSPGGGSNSPLHF	TGTGCCAGCAGCCCCGGGGGGGGTTCGAATTCACCCCTCCACTTT
.	TRBJ1-2	TRBV30	.	CAWTGRRGYTF	TGTGCCTGGACCGGCAGACGGGGCTACACCTTC
.	TRBJ2-1	TRBV29-1	.	CSVEGAPSAAYNEQFF	TGCAGCGTTGAGGGGGCTCCTAGCGCCGCCTACAATGAGCAGTTCTTC
.	TRBJ2-1	TRBV30	.	CASKWYNLGNEQFF	TGTGCCTCGAAATGGTATAATCTTGGGAATGAGCAGTTCTTC
.	TRBJ2-7	TRBV14	.	CASSQEIGYEQYF	TGTGCCAGCAGCCAAGAAATCGGCTACGAGCAGTACTTC
.	TRBJ2-3	TRBV6-6	.	CASSRRDSDTQYF	TGTGCCAGCAGCCGCCGGGACTCCGATACGCAGTATTTT
once	TRBJ2-3	TRBV5-4	.	CASSSMGREYF	TGTGCCAGCAGCTCGATGGGCAGGGAGTATTTT
.	TRBJ2-1	TRBV15	TRBD2	CATSENGRGAANALAEQFF	TGTGCCACCAGCGAAAACGGGAGGGGGGCGGCAAACGCCCTAGCTGAGCAGTTCTTC
once	TRBJ1-2	TRBV30	TRBD1	CAWDQGAYYGYTF	TGTGCCTGGGACCAGGGGGCGTACTATGGCTACACCTTC
once	TRBJ2-2	TRBV13	TRBD1	CASSGGQKNTGELFF	TGTGCCAGCAGCGGGGGACAGAAAAACACCGGGGAGCTGTTTTTT